This TCR beta chain was obtained from a study of blood T cell repertoires in COVID-19. At the level of the study: The analysed material was cDNA or gDNA that came from T cells, B-cell-depleted T cells, or PBMCs.

Some clones are missing from TCRdb's copy, which holds only in-frame ones; the method was immunoSEQ multiplex PCR. The table lists roughly 43,000 clones, about four fifths of them singletons. The sequencing input was peripheral blood. This TCR came from an elderly woman with acute or convalescent COVID-19.

The CDR3 nucleotides are TGTGCCAGCAGCCGGGGACAGGGGGACGAAAAACTGTTTTTT. It encodes CASSRGQGDEKLFF. The V call is TRBV3-1 (or the pseudogene TRBV3-2), the J call TRBJ1-4; 11 positions agree with TRBD1. Germline assignment: CDR1 LGHDT and CDR2 YNNKEL (reference sequence). V shed 4 bases, J shed 8 bases, and the junction held 3 bases outside the gene matches. This CDR3 has 14 residues.